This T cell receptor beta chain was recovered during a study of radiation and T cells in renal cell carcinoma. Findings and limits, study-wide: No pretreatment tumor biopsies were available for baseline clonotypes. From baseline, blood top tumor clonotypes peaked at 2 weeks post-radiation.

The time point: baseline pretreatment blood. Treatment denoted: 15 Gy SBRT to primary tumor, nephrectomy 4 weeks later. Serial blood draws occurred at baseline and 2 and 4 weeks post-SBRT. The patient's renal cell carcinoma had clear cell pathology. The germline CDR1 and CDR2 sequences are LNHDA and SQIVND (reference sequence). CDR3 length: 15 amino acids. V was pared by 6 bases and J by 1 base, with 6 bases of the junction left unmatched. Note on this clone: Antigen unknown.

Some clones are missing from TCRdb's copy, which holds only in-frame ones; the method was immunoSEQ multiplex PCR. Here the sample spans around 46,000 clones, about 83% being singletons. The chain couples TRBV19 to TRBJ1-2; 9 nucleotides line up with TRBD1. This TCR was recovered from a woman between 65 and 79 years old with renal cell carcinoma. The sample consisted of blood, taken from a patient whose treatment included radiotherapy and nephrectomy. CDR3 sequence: CASSLQGAVNYGYTF. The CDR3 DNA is TGTGCCAGTAGCCTACAGGGGGCAGTTAACTATGGCTACACCTTC.